Each of the 4 T cell receptor beta chains below was sequenced from the same sample in a study of control samples from healthy donors and cancer patients. Produced via immunoSEQ multiplex PCR; TCRdb's table is partial and in-frame only. The data hold around 200,000 clones, with approximately 92% observed a single time. The source material was blood. The source is a man younger than 30 in good health.

The rearrangement uses TRBV30 and TRBJ2-3, with no clear D. The germline CDR1 and CDR2 sequences are GTSNPN and SVGIG (reference sequence). The CDR3 runs 11 residues. Trimming cost V 0 bases and J 3 bases, with 1 base left between them. CDR3 in DNA: TGTGCCTGGAGTGTAACAGATACGCAGTATTTT. Encoded protein: CAWSVTDTQYF. Full variable domain (remainder filled in from reference TRBV30 and TRBJ2-3): SQTIHQWPATLVQPVGSPLSLECTVEGTSNPNLYWYRQAAGRGLQLLFYSVGIGQISSEVPQNLSASRPQDRQFILSSKKLLLSDSGFYLCAWSVTDTQYFGPGTRLTVL.

The chain employs TRBV6-1 and TRBJ1-5, with D unresolved. The V and J ends lost 0 bases and 2 bases respectively, with 8 bases between them. Germline-derived CDR1 and CDR2 are MNHNS and SASEGT. This CDR3 comprises 15 residues. The CDR3 here is CASSEAGIGNQPQHF. CDR3 DNA: TGTGCCAGCAGTGAAGCTGGGATCGGCAATCAGCCCCAGCATTTT.

The J gene is TRBJ2-1, the V gene TRBV28; 9 bases are shared with TRBD1. CDR1 and CDR2 (germline): MDHEN, SYDVKM. The CDR3 length is 15 residues. With V trimmed by 5 bases and J by 6 bases, 8 bases remained unmatched. The CDR3 spells CASSPGTGTFNEQFF. CDR3 sequence (DNA): TGTGCCAGCAGTCCCGGGACAGGGACTTTCAATGAGCAGTTCTTC.

V is TRBV5-1 and J is TRBJ1-5, with D hard to call. The germline V and J ends were trimmed by 0 bases and 0 bases, with 13 bases remaining between them. CDR1 is SGHRS, CDR2 YFSETQ, per germline. This CDR3 contains 17 residues. Here the CDR3 DNA reads TGCGCCAGCAGCTTGGGGTGGGCAGGAGGTAGCAATCAGCCCCAGCATTTT. Its protein is CASSLGWAGGSNQPQHF.